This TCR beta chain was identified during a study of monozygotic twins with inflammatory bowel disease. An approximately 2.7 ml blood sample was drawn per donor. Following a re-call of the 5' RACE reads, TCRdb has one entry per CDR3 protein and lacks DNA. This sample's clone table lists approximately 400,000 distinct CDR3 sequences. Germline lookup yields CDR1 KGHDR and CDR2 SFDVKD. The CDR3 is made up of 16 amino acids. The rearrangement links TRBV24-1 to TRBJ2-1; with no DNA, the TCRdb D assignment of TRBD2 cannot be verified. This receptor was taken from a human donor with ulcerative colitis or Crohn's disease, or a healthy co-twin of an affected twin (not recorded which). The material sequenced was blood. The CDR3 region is CATSDLVSGRGHEQFF.